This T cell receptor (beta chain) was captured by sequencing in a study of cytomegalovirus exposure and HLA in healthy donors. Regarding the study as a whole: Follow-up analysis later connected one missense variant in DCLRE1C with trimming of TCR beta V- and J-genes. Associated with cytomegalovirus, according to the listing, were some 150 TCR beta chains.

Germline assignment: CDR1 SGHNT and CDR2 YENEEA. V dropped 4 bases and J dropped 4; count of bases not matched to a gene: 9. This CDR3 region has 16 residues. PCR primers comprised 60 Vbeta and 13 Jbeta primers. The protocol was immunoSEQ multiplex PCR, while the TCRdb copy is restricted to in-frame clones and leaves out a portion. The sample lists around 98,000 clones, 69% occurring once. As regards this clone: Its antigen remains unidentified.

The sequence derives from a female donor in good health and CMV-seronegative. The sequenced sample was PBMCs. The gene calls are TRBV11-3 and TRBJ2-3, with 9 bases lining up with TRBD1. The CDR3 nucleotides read TGTGCCAGCAGCTCCGGGACAGGGAAGGACGCAGATACGCAGTATTTT. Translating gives CASSSGTGKDADTQYF.